One and the same sample provided the 20 T cell receptor beta chains below, sequenced in a study of early T cells in non-severe SARS-CoV-2 infection. MiXCR, applied by TCRdb to the 5' RACE reads, yields one record per CDR3 protein. This table has around 50,000 distinct CDR3 sequences, less than 9.5% appearing once. Sequencing was done on a sample of whole blood. These receptors all come from an adult who was a healthcare worker with PCR-confirmed SARS-CoV-2 infection or an uninfected control (not recorded which).

The chain links TRBV6-5 to TRBJ1-2; no firm D call. The germline CDR1 and CDR2 sequences are MNHEY and SVGAGI. Trimming took 7 bases from V and 2 from J, leaving 14 bases between them. This CDR3 is built from 14 residues. CDR3 loop: CASTEGSENYGYTF. CDR3 bases: TGTGCCAGCACCGAAGGGTCCGAAAACTATGGCTACACCTTC.

The table lists this clonotype with many counts. This chain joins TRBV19 and TRBJ2-1, with 9 bases lining up with TRBD2. In germline, CDR1 is LNHDA, CDR2 SQIVND (reference sequence). This CDR3 has 15 residues. V lost 3 bases and J lost 0; bases outside the gene matches: 0. The CDR3 loop is CASSMRGGSYNEQFF. In DNA form, the CDR3 reads TGTGCCAGTAGTATGCGGGGGGGCTCCTACAATGAGCAGTTCTTC.

This chain connects TRBV3-1 to TRBJ2-1; 10 positions match TRBD2. V dropped 1 base and J dropped 15; count of bases not matched to a gene: 15. Per germline, CDR1 LGHDT and CDR2 YNNKEL (reference sequence). CDR3 length equals 16 residues. CDR3 DNA: TGTGCCAGCAGCCAAGTTGGCCTAGCGGGGGCCCACTATGTGTTCTTC. This codes for CASSQVGLAGAHYVFF.

This clonotype was seen a handful of times. The chain joins TRBV19 to TRBJ2-2; D uncertain. From germline, CDR1 is LNHDA and CDR2 SQIVND (reference sequence). The CDR3 spans 11 residues. V gave up 4 bases and J gave up 8 bases, with 5 bases separating them. The CDR3 loop reads CASSSRGELFF. CDR3 bases: TGTGCCAGTAGTAGCCGGGGGGAGCTGTTTTTT.

Turning to this clonotype: A much larger clone sits a single nucleotide away, making a read error possible. V gene TRBV5-4 combines with J gene TRBJ2-3, with 15 bases lining up with TRBD2. Germline V gene data show CDR1 as SGHNT and CDR2 as YYREEE (reference sequence). This CDR3 has 17 residues. The CDR3 DNA reads as TGTGTCAGCAGCCAAACCTGGTCGGGACTAGCGGGGGGAGAGCAGTATTTT. It translates to CVSSQTWSGLAGGEQYF.

In this sample, this clonotype turned up many times. The chain carries TRBV11-2 and TRBJ1-4; no clear D gene. This CDR3 has 16 residues. Germline-derived CDR1 and CDR2 are SGHAT and FQNNGV. The V end lost 2 bases, the J end lost 5 bases, and 15 bases lay between the germline ends. For the CDR3, the DNA is TGTGCCAGCAGCTTACGGAGCGGGTTGAGGAATGAAAAACTGTTTTTT. This codes for CASSLRSGLRNEKLFF.

This clonotype has a count of ten or more. This chain joins TRBV13 and TRBJ2-1, with TRBD2 identical over 13 bases. Germline V gene sequence: CDR1 PRHDT, CDR2 FYEKMQ (reference sequence). V lost 0 bases, J lost 5 bases, and 4 bases stayed unmatched. The CDR3 spans 17 residues. The CDR3 sequence: CASSLGAGTSGNNEQFF. CDR3 nucleotide sequence: TGTGCCAGCAGCTTAGGGGCCGGGACTAGCGGGAACAATGAGCAGTTCTTC.

This clonotype was seen ten or more times. The DNA of the CDR3 is TGCGCCAGCAGCTTGGATCTAGCGGGTGAGCAGTACTTC. Residues: CASSLDLAGEQYF. V usage is TRBV5-1 and J usage is TRBJ2-7; 8 bases match TRBD2. V shed 0 bases and J 7 bases; nucleotides not matched to a gene: 3. The CDR3 is made up of 13 amino acids. Germline values: CDR1 SGHRS, CDR2 YFSETQ.

This clonotype was observed at least ten times. This chain joins TRBV7-9 and TRBJ1-4, with unresolved D. The CDR3 length is 14 residues. Per germline, CDR1 SEHNR and CDR2 FQNEAQ (reference sequence). The V end lost 2 bases, the J end lost 0 bases, and 4 bases lay between the germline ends. This CDR3 is CASSLTPTNEKLFF. The CDR3 DNA sequence: TGTGCCAGCAGCTTAACCCCAACTAATGAAAAACTGTTTTTT.

This clonotype came up many times. The chain joins TRBV20-1 to TRBJ2-3, with 10 bases aligning to TRBD2. In germline, CDR1 is DFQATT, CDR2 SNEGSKA (reference sequence). The CDR3 is made up of 13 amino acids. DNA of the CDR3: TGCACAATAGCGGGAGGCTCCACAGATACGCAGTATTTT. Protein product: CTIAGGSTDTQYF.

This clonotype was seen at least ten times. The genes are TRBV5-1 and TRBJ2-3; D is uncertain. The germline V and J ends were trimmed by 5 bases and 0 bases, with 16 bases remaining between them. From germline, CDR1 is SGHRS and CDR2 YFSETQ. The CDR3 sequence is 16 residues long. The DNA for the CDR3 is TGCGCCAGCAGTTCGACTTCGACATCTAGCACAGATACGCAGTATTTT. Translation gives CASSSTSTSSTDTQYF.

V gene TRBV7-9 combines with J gene TRBJ2-1, with 8 bases aligning to TRBD2. CDR3 length equals 15 residues. Germline V gene sequence: CDR1 SEHNR, CDR2 FQNEAQ (reference sequence). V gave up 5 bases and J gave up 0 bases; unmatched junction bases: 3. The CDR3 is CASSPGGASYNEQFF. In DNA form, the CDR3 reads TGTGCCAGCAGCCCGGGAGGGGCCTCCTACAATGAGCAGTTCTTC.

A few counts support this clonotype. V gene TRBV20-1 combines with J gene TRBJ1-1; no reliable D call. The CDR3 consists of 13 residues. Trimming stripped 3 bases from V and 1 base from J, with 9 bases between. Germline V lookup: CDR1 DFQATT, CDR2 SNEGSKA (reference sequence). The CDR3 DNA sequence: TGCAGTGCTAGGCGCGATGGGAACACTGAAGCTTTCTTT. Its protein is CSARRDGNTEAFF.

This clonotype was counted ten times or more. The rearrangement uses TRBV19 and TRBJ2-3; 13 nucleotides agree with TRBD2. The CDR3 length is 16 residues. Germline CDR1 reads LNHDA; CDR2 reads SQIVND (reference sequence). With 4 bases clipped from V and 6 bases from J, the junction kept 7 bases outside the gene matches. CDR3 DNA: TGTGCCAGTAGTACGCCGGGACTAGCGGGAAAGGATACGCAGTATTTT. Residues: CASSTPGLAGKDTQYF.

This clonotype was counted ten times or more. The chain links TRBV5-1 to TRBJ2-1; 7 nucleotides line up with TRBD2. Germline V CDR1 and CDR2: SGHRS, YFSETQ. V trimming: 0 bases; J trimming: 4 bases; junction bases outside the gene matches: 4. CDR3 length equals 15 residues. The CDR3 sequence: CASSLVSSGYNEQFF. For the CDR3, the DNA is TGCGCCAGCAGCTTGGTTTCTAGCGGATACAATGAGCAGTTCTTC.

The table lists this clonotype with many counts. The chain has TRBV30 and TRBJ2-3; 7 bases match TRBD2. Trimming at V came to 2 bases and at J to 5 bases, leaving 4 bases not matched to a gene. Germline CDR1 is GTSNPN and CDR2 is SVGIG (reference sequence). The CDR3 has 13 residues. CDR3 nucleotides: TGTGCCTGGAGTACAGGACTAGGAGATACGCAGTATTTT. It encodes CAWSTGLGDTQYF.

This clonotype was observed at least ten times. The chain carries TRBV7-2 and TRBJ1-2, with 8 bases fitting TRBD1. Germline V lookup: CDR1 SGHTA, CDR2 FQGNSA. This CDR3 is 16 amino acids long. Trimming cost V 5 bases and J 5 bases; bases outside gene matches: 13. The DNA for the CDR3 is TGTGCCAGCAGCACCCCAGGCAGGGGGCGAGGGTATGGCTACACCTTC. It translates to CASSTPGRGRGYGYTF.

This clonotype was seen a few times. This CDR3 reads CASSLTKGVTEAFF. DNA for the CDR3: TGTGCCAGCAGCTTAACTAAGGGGGTCACTGAAGCTTTCTTT. This chain connects TRBV7-6 to TRBJ1-1, with D possibly TRBD1 on 6 matching bases. In germline, CDR1 is SGHVS, CDR2 FNYEAQ. CDR3 length: 14 residues. The V end lost 2 bases, the J end lost 4 bases, and 11 bases lay between the germline ends.

This clonotype has at least ten counts. The chain joins TRBV5-1 to TRBJ2-5; 8 nucleotides align to TRBD1. Germline-derived CDR1 and CDR2 are SGHRS and YFSETQ. The CDR3 is 15 amino acids. V was pared by 3 bases and J by 5 bases, with 9 bases of the junction left unmatched. For the CDR3, the DNA is TGCGCCAGCAGCTCTGACAGGGGTATAGAGGAGACCCAGTACTTC. This codes for CASSSDRGIEETQYF.

This clonotype appeared many times. The rearrangement links TRBV14 to TRBJ2-7; D gene uncertain. CDR1 SGHDN and CDR2 FVKESK come from the germline V gene. The CDR3 runs to 14 residues. Trimming took 0 bases from V and 1 from J, leaving 7 bases between them. As DNA, the CDR3 is TGTGCCAGCAGCCAAGATCGAAATTCCTACGAGCAGTACTTC. Protein: CASSQDRNSYEQYF.